This entry features one T cell receptor beta chain sequence. The CDR3 runs to 14 residues. V shed 6 bases and J 4 bases; nucleotides not matched to a gene: 6. Germline CDR1 reads SEHNR; CDR2 reads FQNEAQ (reference sequence). The record originates from a study of blood T cell repertoires in COVID-19. Looking at the study overall: The United States, Italy and Spain provided the acute and convalescent COVID-19 samples. The analysed material was cDNA or gDNA that came from T cells, B-cell-depleted T cells, or PBMCs.

As processed by the authors: Estimates of nucleated cell counts were drawn from the amplification of reference gene primers. Assay used: immunoSEQ multiplex PCR; TCRdb lists only in-frame clones, some missing. The DNA gave D and trimming, while V, J and clone size come from that table. Here the sample spans some 38,000 clones, 80% to 90% being singletons. Input material: peripheral blood. The sequence was collected from a man aged 55 to 69 in a cohort sampled during active COVID-19. The chain carries TRBV7-9 and TRBJ1-3; 7 bases align to TRBD1. CDR3 DNA sequence: TGTGCCAGCAGACAAGGGGGCGCCGGAAACACCATATATTTT. Translation: CASRQGGAGNTIYF.